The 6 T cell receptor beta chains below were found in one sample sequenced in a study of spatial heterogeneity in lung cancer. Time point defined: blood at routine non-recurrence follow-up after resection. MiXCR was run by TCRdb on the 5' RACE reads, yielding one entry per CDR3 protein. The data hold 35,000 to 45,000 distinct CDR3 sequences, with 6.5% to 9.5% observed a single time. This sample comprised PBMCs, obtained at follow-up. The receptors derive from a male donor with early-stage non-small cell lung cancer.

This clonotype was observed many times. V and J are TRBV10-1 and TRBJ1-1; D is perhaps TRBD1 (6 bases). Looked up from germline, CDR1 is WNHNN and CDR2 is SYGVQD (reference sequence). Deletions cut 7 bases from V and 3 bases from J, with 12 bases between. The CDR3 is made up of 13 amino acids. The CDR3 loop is CASTGGLDTEAFF. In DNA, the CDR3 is TGCGCCAGCACGGGGGGCTTGGACACTGAAGCTTTCTTT.

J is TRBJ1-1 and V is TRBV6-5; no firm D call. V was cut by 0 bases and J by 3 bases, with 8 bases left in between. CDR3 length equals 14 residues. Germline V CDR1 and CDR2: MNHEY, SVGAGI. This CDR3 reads CASSYSYGDTEAFF. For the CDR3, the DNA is TGTGCCAGCAGTTACTCGTACGGCGACACTGAAGCTTTCTTT.

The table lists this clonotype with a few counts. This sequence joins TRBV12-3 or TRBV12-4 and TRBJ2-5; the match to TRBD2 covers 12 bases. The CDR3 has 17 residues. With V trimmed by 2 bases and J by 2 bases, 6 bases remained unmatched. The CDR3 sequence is CASSLSLAGGLQETQYF. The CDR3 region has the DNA TGTGCCAGCAGTTTATCACTAGCGGGGGGACTGCAAGAGACCCAGTACTTC.

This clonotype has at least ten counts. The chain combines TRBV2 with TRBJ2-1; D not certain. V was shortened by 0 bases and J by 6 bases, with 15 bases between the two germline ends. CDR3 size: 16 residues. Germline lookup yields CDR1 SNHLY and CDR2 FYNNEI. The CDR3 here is CASSEALIAPLNEQFF. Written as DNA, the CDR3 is TGTGCCAGCAGTGAAGCGCTTATAGCTCCCCTCAATGAGCAGTTCTTC.

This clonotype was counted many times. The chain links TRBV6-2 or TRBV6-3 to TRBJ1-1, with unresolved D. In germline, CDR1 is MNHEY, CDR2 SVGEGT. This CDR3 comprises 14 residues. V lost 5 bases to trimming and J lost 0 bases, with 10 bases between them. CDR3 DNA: TGTGCCAGCAGTCCAGAGATGATGAACACTGAAGCTTTCTTT. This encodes CASSPEMMNTEAFF.

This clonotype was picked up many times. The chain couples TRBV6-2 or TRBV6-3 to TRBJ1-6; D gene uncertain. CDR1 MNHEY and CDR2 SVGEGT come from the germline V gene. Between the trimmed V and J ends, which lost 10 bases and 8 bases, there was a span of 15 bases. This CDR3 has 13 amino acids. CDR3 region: CATRPTQDSPLHF. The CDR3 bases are TGTGCCACCAGACCGACGCAGGATTCACCCCTCCACTTT.